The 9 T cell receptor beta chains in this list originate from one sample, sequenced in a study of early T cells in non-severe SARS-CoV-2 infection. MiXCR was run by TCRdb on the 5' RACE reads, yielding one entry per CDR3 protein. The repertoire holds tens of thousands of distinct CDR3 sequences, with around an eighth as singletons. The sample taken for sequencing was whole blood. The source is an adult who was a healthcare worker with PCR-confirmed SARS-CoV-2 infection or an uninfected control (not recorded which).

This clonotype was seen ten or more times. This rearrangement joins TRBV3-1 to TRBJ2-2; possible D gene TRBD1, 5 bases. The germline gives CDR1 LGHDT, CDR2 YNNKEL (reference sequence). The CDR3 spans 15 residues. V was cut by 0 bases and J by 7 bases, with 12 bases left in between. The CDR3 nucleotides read TGTGCCAGCAGCCAAGAGGCCAGGGCGCTCGGGGAGCTGTTTTTT. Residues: CASSQEARALGELFF.

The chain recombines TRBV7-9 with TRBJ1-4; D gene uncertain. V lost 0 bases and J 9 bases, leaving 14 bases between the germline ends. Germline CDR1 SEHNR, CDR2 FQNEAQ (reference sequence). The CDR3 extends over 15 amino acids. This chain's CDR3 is CASSLAGLMGKKLFF. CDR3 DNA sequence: TGTGCCAGCAGCTTAGCAGGACTTATGGGGAAAAAACTGTTTTTT.

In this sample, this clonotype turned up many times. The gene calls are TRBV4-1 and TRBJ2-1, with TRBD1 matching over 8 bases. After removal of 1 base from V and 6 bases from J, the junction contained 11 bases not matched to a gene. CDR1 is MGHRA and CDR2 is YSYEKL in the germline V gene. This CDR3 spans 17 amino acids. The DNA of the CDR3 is TGCGCCAGCAGCCAAGTTTTAACAGGGGGGCCACTCAATGAGCAGTTCTTC. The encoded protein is CASSQVLTGGPLNEQFF.

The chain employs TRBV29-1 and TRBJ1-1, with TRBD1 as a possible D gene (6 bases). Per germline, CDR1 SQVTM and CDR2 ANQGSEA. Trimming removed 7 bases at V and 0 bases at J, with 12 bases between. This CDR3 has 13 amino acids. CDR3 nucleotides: TGCAGCGGTGGGGGGCTAGTGAACACTGAAGCTTTCTTT. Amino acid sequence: CSGGGLVNTEAFF.

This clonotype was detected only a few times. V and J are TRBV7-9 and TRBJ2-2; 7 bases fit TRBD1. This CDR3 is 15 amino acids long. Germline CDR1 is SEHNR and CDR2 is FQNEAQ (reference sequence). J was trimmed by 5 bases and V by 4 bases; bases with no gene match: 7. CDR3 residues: CASSSRQGQTGELFF. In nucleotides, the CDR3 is TGTGCCAGCAGCTCCCGACAGGGCCAGACCGGGGAGCTGTTTTTT.

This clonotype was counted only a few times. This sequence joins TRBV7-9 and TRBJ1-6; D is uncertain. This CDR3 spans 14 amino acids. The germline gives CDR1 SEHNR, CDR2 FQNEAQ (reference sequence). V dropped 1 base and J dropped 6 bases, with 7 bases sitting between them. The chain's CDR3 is CASSLGPSNSPLHF. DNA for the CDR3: TGTGCCAGCAGCTTAGGGCCATCTAATTCACCCCTCCACTTT.

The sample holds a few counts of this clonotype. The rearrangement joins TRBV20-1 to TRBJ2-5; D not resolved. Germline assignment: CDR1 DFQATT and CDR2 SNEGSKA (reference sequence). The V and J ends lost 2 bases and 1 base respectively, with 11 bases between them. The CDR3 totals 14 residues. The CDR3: CSARWLGGQETQYF. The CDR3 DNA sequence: TGCAGTGCTAGATGGCTCGGCGGCCAAGAGACCCAGTACTTC.

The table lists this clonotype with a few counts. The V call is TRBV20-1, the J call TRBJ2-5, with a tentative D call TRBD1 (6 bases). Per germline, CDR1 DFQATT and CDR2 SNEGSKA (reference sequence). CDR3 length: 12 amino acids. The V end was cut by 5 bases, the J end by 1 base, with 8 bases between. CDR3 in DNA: TGCAGTGCTGGACAGATCCAAGAGACCCAGTACTTC. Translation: CSAGQIQETQYF.

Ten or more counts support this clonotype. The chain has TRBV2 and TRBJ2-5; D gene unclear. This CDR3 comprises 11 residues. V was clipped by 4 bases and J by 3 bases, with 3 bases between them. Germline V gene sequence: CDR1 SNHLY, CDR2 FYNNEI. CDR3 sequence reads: CASSGKETQYF. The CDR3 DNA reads TGTGCCAGCAGTGGAAAAGAGACCCAGTACTTC.